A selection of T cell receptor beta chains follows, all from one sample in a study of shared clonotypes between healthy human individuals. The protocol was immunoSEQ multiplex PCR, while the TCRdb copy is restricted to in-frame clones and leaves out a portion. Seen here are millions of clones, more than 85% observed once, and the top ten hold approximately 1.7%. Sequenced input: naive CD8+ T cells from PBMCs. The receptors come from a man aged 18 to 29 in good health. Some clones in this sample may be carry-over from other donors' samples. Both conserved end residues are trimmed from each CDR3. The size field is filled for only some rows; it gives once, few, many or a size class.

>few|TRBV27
ASSLAGDTEAF
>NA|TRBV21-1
ASSKRLAGAYEQY
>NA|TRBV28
ASSSASLGETQY
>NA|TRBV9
ASSGGQGQETQY
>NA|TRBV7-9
ASSPNEGVGQGYQPQH
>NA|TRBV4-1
ASSLRDSNEQF
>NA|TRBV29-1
SVEGDVSYNEQF
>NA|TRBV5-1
ASSSDAFSGNTIY
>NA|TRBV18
ASSPPVSGTAGELF
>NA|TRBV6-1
ASSELGRGASQPQH
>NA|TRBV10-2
ASSESPGGPREAF
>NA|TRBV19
ASSPPGVVLYEQY
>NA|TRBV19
ASSTGQGAFEQY